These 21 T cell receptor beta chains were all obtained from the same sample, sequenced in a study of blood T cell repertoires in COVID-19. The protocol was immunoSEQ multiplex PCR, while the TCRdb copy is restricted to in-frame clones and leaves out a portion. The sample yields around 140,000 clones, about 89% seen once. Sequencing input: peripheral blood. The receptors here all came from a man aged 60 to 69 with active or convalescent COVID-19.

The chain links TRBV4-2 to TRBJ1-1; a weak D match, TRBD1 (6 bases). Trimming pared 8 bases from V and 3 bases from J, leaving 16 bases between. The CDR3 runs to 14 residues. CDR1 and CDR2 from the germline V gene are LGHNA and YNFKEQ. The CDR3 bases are TGTGCCAGCTCGGCCAGGACAGCAGACACTGAAGCTTTCTTT. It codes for CASSARTADTEAFF.

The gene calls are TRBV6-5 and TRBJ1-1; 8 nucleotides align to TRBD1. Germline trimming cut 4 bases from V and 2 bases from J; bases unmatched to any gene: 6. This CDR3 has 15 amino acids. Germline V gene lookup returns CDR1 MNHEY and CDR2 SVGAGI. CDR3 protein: CASSFGDRRNTEAFF. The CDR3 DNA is TGTGCCAGCAGTTTCGGGGACAGGCGCAACACTGAAGCTTTCTTT.

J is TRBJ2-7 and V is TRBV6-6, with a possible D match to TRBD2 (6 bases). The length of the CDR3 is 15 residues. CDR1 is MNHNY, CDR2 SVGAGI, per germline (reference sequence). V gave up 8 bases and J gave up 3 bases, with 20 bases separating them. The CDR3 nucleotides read TGTGCCAGCGGCCCTCTAGGGGACTTTAGCTACGAGCAGTACTTC. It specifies CASGPLGDFSYEQYF.

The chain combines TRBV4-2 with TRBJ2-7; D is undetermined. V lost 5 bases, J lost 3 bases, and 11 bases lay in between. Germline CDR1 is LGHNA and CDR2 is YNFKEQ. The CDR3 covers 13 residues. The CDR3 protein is CASSSVPLYEQYF. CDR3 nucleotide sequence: TGTGCCAGCAGCTCTGTCCCCCTCTACGAGCAGTACTTC.

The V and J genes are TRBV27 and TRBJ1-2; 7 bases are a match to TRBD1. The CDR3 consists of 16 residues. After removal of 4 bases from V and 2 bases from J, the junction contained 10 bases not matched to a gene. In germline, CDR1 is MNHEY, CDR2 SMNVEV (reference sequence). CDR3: CASSSLRDSTNYGYTF. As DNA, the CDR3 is TGTGCCAGCAGTTCCTTACGGGACAGTACAAACTATGGCTACACCTTC.

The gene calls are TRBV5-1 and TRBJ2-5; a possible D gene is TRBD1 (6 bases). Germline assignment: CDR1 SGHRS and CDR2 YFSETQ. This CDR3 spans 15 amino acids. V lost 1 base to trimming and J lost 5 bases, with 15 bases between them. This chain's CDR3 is CASSLWGNGGETQYF. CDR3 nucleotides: TGCGCCAGCAGCTTGTGGGGTAATGGGGGCGAGACCCAGTACTTC.

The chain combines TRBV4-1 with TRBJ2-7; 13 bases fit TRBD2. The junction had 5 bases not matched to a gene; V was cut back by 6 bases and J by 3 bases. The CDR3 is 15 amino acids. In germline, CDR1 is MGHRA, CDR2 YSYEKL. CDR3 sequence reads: CASRTLAGGRYEQYF. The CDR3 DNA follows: TGCGCCAGCAGAACACTAGCGGGGGGGCGCTACGAGCAGTACTTC.

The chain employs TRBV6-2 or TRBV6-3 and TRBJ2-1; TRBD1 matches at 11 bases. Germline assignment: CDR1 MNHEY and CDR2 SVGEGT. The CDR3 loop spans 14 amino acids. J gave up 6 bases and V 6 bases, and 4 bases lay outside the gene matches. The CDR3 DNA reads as TGTGCCAGCAGCCGGGACAGGGGGGCCAATGAGCAGTTCTTC. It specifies CASSRDRGANEQFF.

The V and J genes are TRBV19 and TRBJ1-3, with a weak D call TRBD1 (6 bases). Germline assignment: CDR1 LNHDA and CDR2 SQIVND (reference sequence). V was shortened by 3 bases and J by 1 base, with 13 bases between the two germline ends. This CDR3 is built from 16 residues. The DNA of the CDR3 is TGTGCCAGTAGTATCAGGGGCGTCCGGTCTGGAAACACCATATATTTT. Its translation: CASSIRGVRSGNTIYF.

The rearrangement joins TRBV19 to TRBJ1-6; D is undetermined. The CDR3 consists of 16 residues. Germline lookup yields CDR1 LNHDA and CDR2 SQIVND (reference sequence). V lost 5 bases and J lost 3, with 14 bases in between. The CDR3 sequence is CASSPSAGSYNSPLHF. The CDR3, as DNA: TGTGCCAGTAGTCCCTCTGCCGGGAGCTATAATTCACCCCTCCACTTT.

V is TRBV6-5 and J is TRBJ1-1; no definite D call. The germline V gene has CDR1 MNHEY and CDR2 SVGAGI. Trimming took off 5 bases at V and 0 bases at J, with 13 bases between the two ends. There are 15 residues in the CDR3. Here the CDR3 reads CASSINGLLNTEAFF. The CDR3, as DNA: TGTGCCAGCAGTATCAACGGACTCCTGAACACTGAAGCTTTCTTT.

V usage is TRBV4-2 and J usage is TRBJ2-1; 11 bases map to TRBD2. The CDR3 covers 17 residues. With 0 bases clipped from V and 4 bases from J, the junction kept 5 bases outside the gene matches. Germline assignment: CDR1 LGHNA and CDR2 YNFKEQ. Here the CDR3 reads CASSQDRASGRYNEQFF. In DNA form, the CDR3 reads TGTGCCAGCAGCCAAGATAGGGCTAGCGGGAGGTACAATGAGCAGTTCTTC.

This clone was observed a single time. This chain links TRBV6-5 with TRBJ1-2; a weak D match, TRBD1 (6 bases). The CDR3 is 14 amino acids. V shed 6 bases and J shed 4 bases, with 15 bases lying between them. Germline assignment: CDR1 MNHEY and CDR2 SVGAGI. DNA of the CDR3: TGTGCCAGCAGCTCTCCGACAGGCGCCTATGGCTACACCTTC. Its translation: CASSSPTGAYGYTF.

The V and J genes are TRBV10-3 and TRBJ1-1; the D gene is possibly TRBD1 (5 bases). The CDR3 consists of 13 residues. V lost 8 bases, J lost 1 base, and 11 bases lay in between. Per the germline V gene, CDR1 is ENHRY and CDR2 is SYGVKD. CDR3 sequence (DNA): TGTGCCATCCGTCGGGGGGAGAACACTGAAGCTTTCTTT. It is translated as CAIRRGENTEAFF.

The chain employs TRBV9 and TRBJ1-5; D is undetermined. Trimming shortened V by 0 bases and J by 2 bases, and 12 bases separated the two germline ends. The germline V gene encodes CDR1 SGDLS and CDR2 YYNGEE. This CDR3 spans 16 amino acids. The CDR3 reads CASSVGGRYGNQPQHF. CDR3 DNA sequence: TGTGCCAGCAGCGTAGGAGGGCGTTACGGCAATCAGCCCCAGCATTTT. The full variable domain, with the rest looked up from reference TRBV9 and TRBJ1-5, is DSGVTQTPKHLITATGQRVTLRCSPRSGDLSVYWYQQSLDQGLQFLIQYYNGEERAKGNILERFSAQQFPDLHSELNLSSLELGDSALYFCASSVGGRYGNQPQHFGDGTRLSIL.

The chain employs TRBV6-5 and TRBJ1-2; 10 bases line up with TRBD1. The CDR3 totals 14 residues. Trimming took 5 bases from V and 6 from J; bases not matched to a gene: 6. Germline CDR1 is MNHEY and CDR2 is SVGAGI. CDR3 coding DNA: TGTGCCAGCAGTCGCGGGACAGGGGAAAATGGCTACACCTTC. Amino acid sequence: CASSRGTGENGYTF.

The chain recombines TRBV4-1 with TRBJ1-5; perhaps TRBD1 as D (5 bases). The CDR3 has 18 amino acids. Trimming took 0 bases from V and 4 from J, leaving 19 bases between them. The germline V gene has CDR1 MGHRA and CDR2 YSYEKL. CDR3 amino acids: CASSQDHGGTLANQPQHF. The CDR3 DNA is TGCGCCAGCAGCCAAGATCATGGGGGGACCCTAGCAAATCAGCCCCAGCATTTT.

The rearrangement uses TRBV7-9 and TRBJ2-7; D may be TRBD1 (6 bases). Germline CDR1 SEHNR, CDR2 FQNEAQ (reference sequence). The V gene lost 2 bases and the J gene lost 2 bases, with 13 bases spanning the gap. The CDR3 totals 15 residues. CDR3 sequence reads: CASSLMGHGPYEQYF. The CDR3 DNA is TGTGCCAGCAGCTTAATGGGACATGGCCCCTACGAGCAGTACTTC.

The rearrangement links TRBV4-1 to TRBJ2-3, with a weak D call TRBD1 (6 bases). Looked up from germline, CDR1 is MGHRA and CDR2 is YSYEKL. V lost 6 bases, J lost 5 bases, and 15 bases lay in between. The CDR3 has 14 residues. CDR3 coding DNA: TGCGCCAGCAGTGTAGGGTCAGGGGAAGATACGCAGTATTTT. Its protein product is CASSVGSGEDTQYF.

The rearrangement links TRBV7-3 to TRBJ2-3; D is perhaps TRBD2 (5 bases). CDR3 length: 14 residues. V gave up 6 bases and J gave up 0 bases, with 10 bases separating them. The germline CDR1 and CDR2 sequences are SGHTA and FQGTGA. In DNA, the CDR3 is TGTGCCAGCAGTCTCGGGGATAGCACAGATACGCAGTATTTT. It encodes CASSLGDSTDTQYF.

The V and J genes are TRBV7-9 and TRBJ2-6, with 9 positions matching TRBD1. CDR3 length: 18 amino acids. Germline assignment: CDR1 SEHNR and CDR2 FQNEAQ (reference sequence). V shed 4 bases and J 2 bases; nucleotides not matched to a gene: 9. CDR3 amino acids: CASSSRTGVGAGANVLTF. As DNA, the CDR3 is TGTGCCAGCAGCTCTCGGACAGGGGTCGGTGCTGGGGCCAACGTCCTGACTTTC. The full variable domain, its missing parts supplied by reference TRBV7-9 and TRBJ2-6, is DTGVSQNPRHKITKRGQNVTFRCDPISEHNRLYWYRQTLGQGPEFLTYFQNEAQLEKSRLLSDRFSAERPKGSFSTLEIQRTEQGDSAMYLCASSSRTGVGAGANVLTFGAGSRLTVL.